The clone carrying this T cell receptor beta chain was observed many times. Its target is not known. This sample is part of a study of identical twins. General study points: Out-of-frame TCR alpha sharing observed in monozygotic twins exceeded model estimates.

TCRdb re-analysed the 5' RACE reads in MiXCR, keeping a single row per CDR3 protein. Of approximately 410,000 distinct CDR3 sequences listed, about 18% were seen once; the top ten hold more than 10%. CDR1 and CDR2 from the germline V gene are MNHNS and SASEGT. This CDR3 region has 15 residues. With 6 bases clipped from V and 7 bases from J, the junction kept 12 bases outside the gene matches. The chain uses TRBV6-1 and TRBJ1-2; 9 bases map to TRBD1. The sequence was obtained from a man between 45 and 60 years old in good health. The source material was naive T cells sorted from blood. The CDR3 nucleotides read TGTGCCAGCAGCAGAAAACCGGGACAGGGTCGTGGCTACACCTTC. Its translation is CASSRKPGQGRGYTF.